This entry lists 15 T cell receptor beta chains sequenced from one sample in a study of CD8 T cells in Susac syndrome. After extraction with the RNeasy kit, about 0.5 to 1 ug of the RNA was reverse transcribed using random hexamers. TCRdb re-analysed the immunoSEQ multiplex PCR reads in MiXCR, keeping a single row per CDR3 protein. The sample includes some 190,000 distinct CDR3 sequences, about 95% of them seen just once. Sequenced sample: CD4+ T cells from PBMCs. These receptors were taken from a human donor in good health.

The rearrangement joins TRBV12-3 or TRBV12-4 to TRBJ2-3; D remains unclear. CDR3 length: 14 residues. The germline V and J ends were trimmed by 6 bases and 3 bases, with 13 bases remaining between them. The CDR3 DNA sequence: TGTGCCAGCAGCCCTGGAGTAGTGACAGATACGCAGTATTTT. Translated, it gives CASSPGVVTDTQYF.

The chain has TRBV3-1 and TRBJ1-5; unclear D gene. Germline V CDR1 and CDR2: LGHDT, YNNKEL (reference sequence). CDR3 size: 13 residues. V was clipped by 1 base and J by 9 bases, with 10 bases between them. The CDR3 region is CASSQAVQAPQHF. The CDR3 DNA follows: TGTGCCAGCAGCCAAGCAGTGCAAGCGCCCCAGCATTTT.

This rearrangement joins TRBV27 to TRBJ2-2; the D gene could be TRBD1 or TRBD2 (6 bases each). This CDR3 is built from 15 residues. Germline V CDR1 and CDR2: MNHEY, SMNVEV (reference sequence). The V gene lost 5 bases and the J gene lost 4 bases, with 14 bases spanning the gap. For the CDR3, the DNA is TGTGCCAGCAGTAGTCCGGGGGCGACCACCGGGGAGCTGTTTTTT. Translated: CASSSPGATTGELFF.

The chain carries TRBV15 and TRBJ2-5; 7 bases line up with TRBD1. Trimming cost V 2 bases and J 1 base; bases outside gene matches: 4. Looked up from germline, CDR1 is LNHNV and CDR2 is YYDKDF (reference sequence). The CDR3 extends over 15 amino acids. In nucleotides, the CDR3 is TGTGCCACCAGCAGAATGGGACAGTTCCAAGAGACCCAGTACTTC. Translated, it gives CATSRMGQFQETQYF.

The gene calls are TRBV5-1 and TRBJ2-1; D perhaps matches TRBD2 (6 bases). The CDR3 runs 15 residues. Germline V gene data show CDR1 as SGHRS and CDR2 as YFSETQ. The V end was cut by 0 bases, the J end by 5 bases, with 12 bases between. The CDR3 region is CASSLVAGTDNEQFF. CDR3 DNA: TGCGCCAGCAGCTTGGTGGCGGGAACGGACAATGAGCAGTTCTTC.

This clonotype was seen only once. CDR3 coding DNA: TGTGCCAGCAGCTTACGGTCGGGAATCTACGAGCAGTACTTC. This gives the protein CASSLRSGIYEQYF. The chain carries TRBV5-4 and TRBJ2-7, with a possible D match to TRBD2 (5 bases). Per the germline V gene, CDR1 is SGHNT and CDR2 is YYREEE (reference sequence). Trimming shortened V by 2 bases and J by 3 bases, and 12 bases separated the two germline ends. The CDR3 covers 14 residues.

V is TRBV15 and J is TRBJ2-3; TRBD2 might be the D (6 bases). The V and J ends lost 1 base and 5 bases respectively, with 10 bases between them. Germline CDR1 LNHNV, CDR2 YYDKDF (reference sequence). The CDR3 is 14 residues long. The CDR3 nucleotides are TGTGCCACCAGCAGAGGGGGGGTTCGAGATACGCAGTATTTT. It is translated as CATSRGGVRDTQYF.

This chain uses TRBV15 with TRBJ2-3; D is unresolved. The CDR3 loop spans 14 amino acids. The V gene's germline CDR1 is LNHNV and CDR2 YYDKDF (reference sequence). Deletions cut 0 bases from V and 5 bases from J, with 9 bases between. The CDR3 DNA sequence: TGTGCCACCAGCAGAGAGGTTAGCCAAGATACGCAGTATTTT. Translation: CATSREVSQDTQYF.

The chain has TRBV20-1 and TRBJ2-7; D might be TRBD2 (6 bases). This CDR3 region has 14 residues. CDR1 DFQATT and CDR2 SNEGSKA come from the germline V gene (reference sequence). Trimming took off 8 bases at V and 0 bases at J, with 17 bases between the two ends. The CDR3 bases are TGCAGTACAAGAGGGCGGGGAAGCTCCTACGAGCAGTACTTC. Amino acids: CSTRGRGSSYEQYF.

The rearrangement uses TRBV29-1 and TRBJ2-3; D uncertain. Per germline, CDR1 SQVTM and CDR2 ANQGSEA. This CDR3 region has 12 residues. V lost 4 bases and J 2 bases, leaving 7 bases between the germline ends. The chain's CDR3 is CSVATVTDTQYF. The CDR3 region has the DNA TGCAGCGTTGCAACAGTCACAGATACGCAGTATTTT.

This clonotype appeared a single time. This chain joins TRBV6-5 and TRBJ1-5; 7 positions agree with TRBD1. Germline trimming cut 5 bases from V and 8 bases from J; bases unmatched to any gene: 9. CDR3 length equals 14 residues. Germline CDR1 MNHEY, CDR2 SVGAGI. The DNA of the CDR3 is TGTGCCAGCAGTCCTCTCAGGGGGGTAGAGCCCCAGCATTTT. It is translated as CASSPLRGVEPQHF.

This sequence joins TRBV29-1 and TRBJ2-5, with D unresolved. Germline loops: CDR1 SQVTM, CDR2 ANQGSEA. With 2 bases removed from V and 5 bases from J, the gap between germline ends came to 12 bases. This CDR3 spans 13 amino acids. CDR3 residues: CSVERPGRETQYF. The CDR3 DNA sequence: TGCAGCGTTGAACGACCGGGCCGGGAGACCCAGTACTTC. Variable domain in full (rest from reference TRBV29-1 and TRBJ2-5): SAVISQKPSRDICQRGTSLTIQCQVDSQVTMMFWYRQQPGQSLTLIATANQGSEATYESGFVIDKFPISRPNLTFSTLTVSNMSPEDSSIYLCSVERPGRETQYFGPGTRLLVL.

The chain joins TRBV7-2 to TRBJ2-7; 7 bases match TRBD2. CDR3 size: 13 residues. With V trimmed by 3 bases and J by 5 bases, 4 bases remained unmatched. Germline CDR1 reads SGHTA; CDR2 reads FQGNSA. CDR3 in amino acids: CASSLLAGDEQYF. The CDR3 coding sequence is TGTGCCAGCAGCTTGCTTGCGGGAGACGAGCAGTACTTC.

The chain has TRBV5-1 and TRBJ2-3; D gene unclear. CDR3 length: 16 amino acids. Trimming took 0 bases from V and 0 from J, leaving 11 bases between them. From germline, CDR1 is SGHRS and CDR2 YFSETQ. CDR3 nucleotides: TGCGCCAGCAGCTTGGTCGGAGACTCTAGCACAGATACGCAGTATTTT. As protein: CASSLVGDSSTDTQYF.

The genes are TRBV5-1 and TRBJ1-2; perhaps TRBD1 as D (5 bases). The V and J ends lost 3 bases and 5 bases respectively, with 11 bases between them. Germline V gene sequence: CDR1 SGHRS, CDR2 YFSETQ. The CDR3 covers 13 residues. In DNA, the CDR3 is TGCGCCAGCAGCTATGGGACCGGATATGGCTACACCTTC. Protein product: CASSYGTGYGYTF.